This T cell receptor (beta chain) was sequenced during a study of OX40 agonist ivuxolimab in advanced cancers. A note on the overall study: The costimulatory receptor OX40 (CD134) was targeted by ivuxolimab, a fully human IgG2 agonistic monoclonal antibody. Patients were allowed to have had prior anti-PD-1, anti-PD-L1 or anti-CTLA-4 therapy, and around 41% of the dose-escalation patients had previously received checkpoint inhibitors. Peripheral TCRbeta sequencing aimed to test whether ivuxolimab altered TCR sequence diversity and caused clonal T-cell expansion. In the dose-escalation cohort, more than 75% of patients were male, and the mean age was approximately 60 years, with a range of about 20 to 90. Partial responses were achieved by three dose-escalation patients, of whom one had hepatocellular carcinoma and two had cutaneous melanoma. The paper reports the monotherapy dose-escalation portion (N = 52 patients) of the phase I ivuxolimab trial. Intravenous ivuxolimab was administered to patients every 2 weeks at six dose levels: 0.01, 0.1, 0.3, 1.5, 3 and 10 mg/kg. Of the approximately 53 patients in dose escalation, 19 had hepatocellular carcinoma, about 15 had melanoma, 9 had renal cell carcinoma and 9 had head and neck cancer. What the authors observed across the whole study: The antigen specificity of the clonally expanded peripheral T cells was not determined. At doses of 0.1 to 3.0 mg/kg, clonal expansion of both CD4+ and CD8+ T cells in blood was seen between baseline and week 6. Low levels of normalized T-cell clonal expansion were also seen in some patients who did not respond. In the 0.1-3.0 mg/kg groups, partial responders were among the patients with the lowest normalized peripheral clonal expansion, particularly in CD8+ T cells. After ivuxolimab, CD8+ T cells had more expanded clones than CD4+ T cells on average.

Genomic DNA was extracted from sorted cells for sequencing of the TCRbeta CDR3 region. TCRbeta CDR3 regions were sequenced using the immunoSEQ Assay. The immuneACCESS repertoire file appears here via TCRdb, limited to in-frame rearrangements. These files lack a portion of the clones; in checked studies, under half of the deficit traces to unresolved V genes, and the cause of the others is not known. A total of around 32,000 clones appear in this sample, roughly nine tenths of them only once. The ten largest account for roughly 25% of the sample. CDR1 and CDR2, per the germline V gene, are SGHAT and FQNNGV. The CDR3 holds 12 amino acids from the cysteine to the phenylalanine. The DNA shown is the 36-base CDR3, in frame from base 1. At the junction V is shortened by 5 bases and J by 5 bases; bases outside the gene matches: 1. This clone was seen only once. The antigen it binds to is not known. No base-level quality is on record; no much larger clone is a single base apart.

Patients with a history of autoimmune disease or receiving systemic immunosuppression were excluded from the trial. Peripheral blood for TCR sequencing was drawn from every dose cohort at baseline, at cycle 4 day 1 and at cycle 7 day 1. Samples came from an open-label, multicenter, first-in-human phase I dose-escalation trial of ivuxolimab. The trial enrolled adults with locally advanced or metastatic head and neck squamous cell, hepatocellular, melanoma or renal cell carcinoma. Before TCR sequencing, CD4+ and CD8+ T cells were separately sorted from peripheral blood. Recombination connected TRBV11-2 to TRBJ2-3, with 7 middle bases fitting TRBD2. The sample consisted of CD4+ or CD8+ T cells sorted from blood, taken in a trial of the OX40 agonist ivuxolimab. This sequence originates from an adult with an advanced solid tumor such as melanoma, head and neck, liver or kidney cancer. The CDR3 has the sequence CASSPGGDTQYF. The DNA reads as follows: TGTGCCAGCAGCCCGGGGGGAGATACGCAGTATTTT.